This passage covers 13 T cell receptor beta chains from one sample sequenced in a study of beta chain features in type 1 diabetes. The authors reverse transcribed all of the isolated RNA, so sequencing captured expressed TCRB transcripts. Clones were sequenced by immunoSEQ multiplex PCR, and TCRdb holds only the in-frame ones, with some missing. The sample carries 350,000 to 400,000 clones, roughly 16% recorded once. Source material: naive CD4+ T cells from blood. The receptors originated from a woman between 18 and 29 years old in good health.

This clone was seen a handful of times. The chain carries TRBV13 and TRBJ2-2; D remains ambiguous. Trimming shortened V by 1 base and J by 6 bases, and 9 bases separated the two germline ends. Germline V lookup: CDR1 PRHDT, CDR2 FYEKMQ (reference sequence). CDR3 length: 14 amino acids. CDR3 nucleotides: TGTGCCAGCAGCTTAGATTGGCTTGCCGGGGAGCTGTTTTTT. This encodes CASSLDWLAGELFF.

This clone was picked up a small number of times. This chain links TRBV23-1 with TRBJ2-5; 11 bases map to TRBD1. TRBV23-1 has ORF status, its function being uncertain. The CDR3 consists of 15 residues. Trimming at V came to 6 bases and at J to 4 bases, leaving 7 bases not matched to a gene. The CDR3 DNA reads TGCGCCAGCAGGTCCAGGACAGGGGGCGTAGAGACCCAGTACTTC. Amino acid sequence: CASRSRTGGVETQYF.

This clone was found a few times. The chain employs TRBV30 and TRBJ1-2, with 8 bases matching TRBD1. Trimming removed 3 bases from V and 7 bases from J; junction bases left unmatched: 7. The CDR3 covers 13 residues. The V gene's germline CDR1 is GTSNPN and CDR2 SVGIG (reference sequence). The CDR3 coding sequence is TGTGCCTGGAGATCCGACAGGGGTGGTGGCTACACCTTC. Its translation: CAWRSDRGGGYTF.

This CDR3 is CASSIDRGGGETQYF. As DNA, the CDR3 is TGTGCCAGCAGCATAGACAGGGGTGGAGGGGAGACCCAGTACTTC. The J gene is TRBJ2-5, the V gene TRBV7-6; 8 bases line up with TRBD1. The germline V gene encodes CDR1 SGHVS and CDR2 FNYEAQ. The CDR3 totals 15 residues. V shed 5 bases, J shed 5 bases, and the junction held 10 bases outside the gene matches. The variable domain in full, completed from reference TRBV7-6 and TRBJ2-5, reads GAGVSQSPRYKVTKRGQDVALRCDPISGHVSLYWYRQALGQGPEFLTYFNYEAQQDKSGLPNDRFSAERPEGSISTLTIQRTEQRDSAMYRCASSIDRGGGETQYFGPGTRLLVL.

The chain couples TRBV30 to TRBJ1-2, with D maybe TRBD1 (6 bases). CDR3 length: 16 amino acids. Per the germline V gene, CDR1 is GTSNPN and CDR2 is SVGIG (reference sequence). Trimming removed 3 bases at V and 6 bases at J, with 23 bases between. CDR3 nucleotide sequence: TGTGCCTGGAGGGGGGGGCCGAGGCGCCTGGTGGATGGCTACACCTTC. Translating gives CAWRGGPRRLVDGYTF.

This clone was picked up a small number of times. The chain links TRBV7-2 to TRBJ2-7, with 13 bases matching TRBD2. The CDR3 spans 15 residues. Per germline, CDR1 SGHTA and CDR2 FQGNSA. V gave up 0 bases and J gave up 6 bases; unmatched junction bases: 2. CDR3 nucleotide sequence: TGTGCCAGCAGCTTAGCGACTAGCGGGAGGACCGAGCAGTACTTC. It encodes CASSLATSGRTEQYF.

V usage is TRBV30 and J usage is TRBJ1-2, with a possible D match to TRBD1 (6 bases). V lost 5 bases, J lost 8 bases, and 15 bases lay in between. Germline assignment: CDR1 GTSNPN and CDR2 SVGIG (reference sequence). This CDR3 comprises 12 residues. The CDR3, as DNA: TGTGCCTGGTCACAGGGTTTAGGAGGCTACACCTTC. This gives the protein CAWSQGLGGYTF. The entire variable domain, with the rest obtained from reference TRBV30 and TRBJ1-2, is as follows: SQTIHQWPATLVQPVGSPLSLECTVEGTSNPNLYWYRQAAGRGLQLLFYSVGIGQISSEVPQNLSASRPQDRQFILSSKKLLLSDSGFYLCAWSQGLGGYTFGSGTRLTVV.

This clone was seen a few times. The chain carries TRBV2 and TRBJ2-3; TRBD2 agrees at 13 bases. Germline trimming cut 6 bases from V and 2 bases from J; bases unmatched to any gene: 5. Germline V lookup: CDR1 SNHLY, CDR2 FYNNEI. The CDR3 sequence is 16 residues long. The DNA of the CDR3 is TGTGCCAGCAGGAGGACTAGCGGGAGTAACACAGATACGCAGTATTTT. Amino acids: CASRRTSGSNTDTQYF.

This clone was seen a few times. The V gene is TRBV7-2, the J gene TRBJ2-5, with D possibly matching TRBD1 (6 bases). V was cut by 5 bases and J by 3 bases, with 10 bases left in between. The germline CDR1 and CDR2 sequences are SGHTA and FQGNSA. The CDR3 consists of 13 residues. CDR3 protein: CASSPRQEETQYF. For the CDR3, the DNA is TGTGCCAGCAGCCCCAGACAGGAAGAGACCCAGTACTTC.

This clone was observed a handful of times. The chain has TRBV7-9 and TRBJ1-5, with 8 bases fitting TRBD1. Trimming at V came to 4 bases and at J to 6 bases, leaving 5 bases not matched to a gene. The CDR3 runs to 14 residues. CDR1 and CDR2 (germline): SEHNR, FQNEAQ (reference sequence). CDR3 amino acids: CASSSTGGRQPQHF. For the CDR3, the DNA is TGTGCCAGCAGCTCCACAGGGGGTCGTCAGCCCCAGCATTTT. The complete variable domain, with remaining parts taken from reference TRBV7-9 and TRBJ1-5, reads DTGVSQNPRHKITKRGQNVTFRCDPISEHNRLYWYRQTLGQGPEFLTYFQNEAQLEKSRLLSDRFSAERPKGSFSTLEIQRTEQGDSAMYLCASSSTGGRQPQHFGDGTRLSIL.

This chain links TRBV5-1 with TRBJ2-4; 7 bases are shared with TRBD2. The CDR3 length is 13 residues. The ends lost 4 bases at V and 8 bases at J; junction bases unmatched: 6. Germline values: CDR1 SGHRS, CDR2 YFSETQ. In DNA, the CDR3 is TGCGCCAGCAGCCTCCGGGGGGTGGACATTCAGTACTTC. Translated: CASSLRGVDIQYF.

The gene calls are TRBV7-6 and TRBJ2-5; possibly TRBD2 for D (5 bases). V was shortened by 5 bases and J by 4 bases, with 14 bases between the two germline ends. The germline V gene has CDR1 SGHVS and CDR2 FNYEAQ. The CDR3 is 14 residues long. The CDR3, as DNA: TGTGCCAGCAGCCTCCAGTGGAGCGGAGAGACCCAGTACTTC. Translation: CASSLQWSGETQYF.

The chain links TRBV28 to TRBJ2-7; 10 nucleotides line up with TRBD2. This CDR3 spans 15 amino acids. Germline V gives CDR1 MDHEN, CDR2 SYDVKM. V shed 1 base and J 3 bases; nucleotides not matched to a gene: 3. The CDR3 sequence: CASSLSAGGSYEQYF. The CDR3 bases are TGTGCCAGCAGTTTATCAGCGGGAGGGAGCTACGAGCAGTACTTC.